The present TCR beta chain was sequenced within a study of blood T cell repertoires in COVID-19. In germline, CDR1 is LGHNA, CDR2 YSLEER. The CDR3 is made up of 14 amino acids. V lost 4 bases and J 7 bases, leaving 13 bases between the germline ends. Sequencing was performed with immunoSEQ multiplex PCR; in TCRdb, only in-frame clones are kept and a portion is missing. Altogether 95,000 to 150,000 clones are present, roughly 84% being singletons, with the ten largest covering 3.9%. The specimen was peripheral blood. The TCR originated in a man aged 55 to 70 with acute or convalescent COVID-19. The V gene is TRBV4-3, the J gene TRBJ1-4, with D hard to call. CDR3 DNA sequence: TGCGCCAGCAGCCCCCAGACCCGGGGTGAAAAACTGTTTTTT. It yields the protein CASSPQTRGEKLFF.